This T cell receptor beta chain was recovered during a study of cytomegalovirus exposure and HLA in healthy donors. Findings of the study overall: Reports showed the classifier diagnosing cytomegalovirus status with high specificity and sensitivity.

A multiplex PCR was run with 60 Vbeta primers and 13 Jbeta primers. TCRdb's table, derived via immunoSEQ multiplex PCR, lists solely in-frame clones and lacks some. This sample yields 220,000 or so clones, of which around four fifths are seen a single time; 1.7% belongs to the top ten. Concerning this clone: Antigen unknown.

Each donor was healthy, and each was a bone marrow donor. The CDR3 totals 15 residues. V trimming: 5 bases; J trimming: 4 bases; junction bases outside the gene matches: 7. CDR1 and CDR2 from the germline V gene are SGHNT and YENEEA. This receptor was obtained from a man in his fifties or sixties in good health and CMV-seronegative. The rearrangement links TRBV11-3 to TRBJ2-3; 9 nucleotides align to TRBD2. Input material: PBMCs. The CDR3 sequence is CASSPVAGASDTQYF. In DNA, the CDR3 is TGTGCCAGCAGCCCCGTAGCGGGAGCCTCAGATACGCAGTATTTT.